This TCR beta chain is drawn from a study of cytomegalovirus exposure and HLA in healthy donors. Donors counted as nominally healthy when sampled, yet unrecorded immune exposures were likely. Germline-derived CDR1 and CDR2 are MNHNS and SASEGT. The junction had 6 bases not matched to a gene; V was cut back by 6 bases and J by 3 bases. There are 15 residues in the CDR3. Researchers ran the PCR with 60 Vbeta and 13 Jbeta primers. Sequencing was performed with immunoSEQ multiplex PCR; in TCRdb, only in-frame clones are kept and a portion is missing. The sample has about 130,000 clones; 70% to 80% are singletons.

This chain links TRBV6-1 with TRBJ1-1; 11 bases align to TRBD1. The receptor's source is a man in his forties in good health and CMV-seronegative. Specimen: PBMCs. CDR3 in amino acids: CASRSGTGGYTEAFF. The CDR3, as DNA: TGTGCCAGCAGGTCCGGGACAGGGGGTTACACTGAAGCTTTCTTT.